This T cell receptor beta chain came from a study of ipilimumab plus nivolumab after autologous stem cell transplantation. Regarding this clone: Antigen: not known.

Deletions cut 6 bases from V and 3 bases from J, with 14 bases between. From germline, CDR1 is SGHAT and CDR2 FQNNGV. The CDR3 length is 14 residues. Dosing: nivolumab 3 mg/kg IV, weeks 1, 4, 7, 10, then every two weeks to week 26. Method: immunoSEQ multiplex PCR; TCRdb's copy keeps in-frame clones and lacks some. The sample shows 17,000 or so clones, over 60% of them seen only once. Study conclusions and caveats: Authors suggest TCR repertoire, Treg phenotype and gut microbiota support further study.

The receptor comes from a male donor with diffuse large B-cell lymphoma. V usage is TRBV11-2 and J usage is TRBJ1-1, with no clear D. The sample was PBMCs, taken in a trial of ipilimumab plus nivolumab as post-transplant consolidation. The CDR3 region is CASRHVMRYTEAFF. The CDR3 DNA sequence: TGTGCCAGCAGACACGTAATGAGGTACACTGAAGCTTTCTTT.